The 20 T cell receptor beta chains in this list originate from one sample, sequenced in a study of T cell responses to AZD1222 COVID-19 vaccine. Clones were sequenced by immunoSEQ multiplex PCR, and TCRdb holds only the in-frame ones, with some missing. The data contain around 150,000 clones, roughly 90% of them singletons. Source: peripheral blood, taken on day 0 of AZD1222 vaccination. These receptors were taken from an adult in good health.

J is TRBJ2-2 and V is TRBV10-3; D remains ambiguous. Germline-derived CDR1 and CDR2 are ENHRY and SYGVKD. The CDR3 consists of 14 residues. Between the trimmed V and J ends, which lost 6 bases and 6 bases, there was a span of 14 bases. The CDR3 nucleotides read TGTGCCATCAGCGTGGACCCCGAGGCCGGGGAGCTGTTTTTT. Its translation: CAISVDPEAGELFF.

The V and J genes are TRBV14 and TRBJ2-2; D uncertain. The CDR3 contains 13 residues. V was clipped by 4 bases and J by 5 bases, with 8 bases between them. Germline lookup yields CDR1 SGHDN and CDR2 FVKESK. CDR3 sequence reads: CASSRLLTGELFF. The CDR3 DNA reads TGTGCCAGCAGCCGACTGTTAACCGGGGAGCTGTTTTTT.

This chain joins TRBV15 and TRBJ2-7, with D possibly matching TRBD2 (6 bases). The V end lost 9 bases, the J end lost 2 bases, and 20 bases lay between the germline ends. Germline V gene lookup returns CDR1 LNHNV and CDR2 YYDKDF (reference sequence). The CDR3 is 15 amino acids. DNA of the CDR3: TGTGCCACAGCACGTGCCCGGGGGTCAGCCTACGAGCAGTACTTC. It encodes CATARARGSAYEQYF.

This chain links TRBV5-1 with TRBJ1-1; TRBD1 matches at 9 bases. Germline-derived CDR1 and CDR2 are SGHRS and YFSETQ. The length of the CDR3 is 18 residues. V dropped 0 bases and J dropped 4; count of bases not matched to a gene: 13. Here the CDR3 reads CASSLAPVVGTGLTEAFF. The DNA of the CDR3 is TGCGCCAGCAGCTTGGCGCCGGTGGTAGGGACAGGGCTCACTGAAGCTTTCTTT. Full variable domain (rest looked up from reference TRBV5-1 and TRBJ1-1): KAGVTQTPRYLIKTRGQQVTLSCSPISGHRSVSWYQQTPGQGLQFLFEYFSETQRNKGNFPGRFSGRQFSNSRSEMNVSTLELGDSALYLCASSLAPVVGTGLTEAFFGQGTRLTVV.

This sequence joins TRBV20-1 and TRBJ2-1; D uncertain. The CDR3 totals 10 residues. V lost 5 bases to trimming and J lost 9 bases, with 8 bases between them. Germline V CDR1 and CDR2: DFQATT, SNEGSKA (reference sequence). The CDR3 loop reads CSASRPEQFF. The CDR3 DNA is TGCAGTGCTTCTCGCCCTGAGCAGTTCTTC.

This clone occurred once. The rearrangement joins TRBV12-5 to TRBJ1-5; D remains unclear. CDR1 is LGHNT and CDR2 is FRNRAP in the germline V gene. This CDR3 region has 12 residues. V lost 1 base to trimming and J lost 4 bases, with 2 bases between them. CDR3 residues: CASGLGNQPQHF. The CDR3 nucleotides read TGTGCTAGTGGTTTGGGAAATCAGCCCCAGCATTTT.

The genes are TRBV28 and TRBJ2-3; D ambiguous. CDR3 size: 12 residues. CDR1 is MDHEN, CDR2 SYDVKM, per germline. V lost 4 bases and J lost 10, with 12 bases in between. This chain's CDR3 is CASSSVADAQYF. The CDR3 nucleotides read TGTGCCAGCAGTTCGGTGGCTGATGCGCAGTATTTT. Using reference TRBV28 and TRBJ2-3 for the parts outside the CDR3, the full variable domain is DVKVTQSSRYLVKRTGEKVFLECVQDMDHENMFWYRQDPGLGLRLIYFSYDVKMKEKGDIPEGYSVSREKKERFSLILESASTNQTSMYLCASSSVADAQYFGPGTRLTVL.

V usage is TRBV18 and J usage is TRBJ1-2, with 10 bases identical to TRBD1. Trimming removed 3 bases from V and 1 base from J; junction bases left unmatched: 2. The germline V gene has CDR1 KGHSH and CDR2 LQKENI. The CDR3 has 15 residues. The DNA of the CDR3 is TGTGCCAGCTCACCGGACAGGGGGAATAACTATGGCTACACCTTC. Amino acids: CASSPDRGNNYGYTF.

The chain uses TRBV5-6 and TRBJ1-2; D unclear. Looked up from germline, CDR1 is SGHDT and CDR2 is YYEEEE. V gave up 4 bases and J gave up 2 bases, with 12 bases separating them. This CDR3 contains 14 residues. Here the CDR3 reads CASSPQVINYGYTF. The CDR3 bases are TGTGCCAGCAGCCCGCAGGTTATCAACTATGGCTACACCTTC.

The genes are TRBV5-5 and TRBJ2-5; TRBD2 is a possible D gene (5 bases). CDR1 SGHKS and CDR2 YYEKEE come from the germline V gene (reference sequence). This CDR3 contains 14 residues. The V gene lost 4 bases and the J gene lost 5 bases, with 15 bases spanning the gap. The CDR3 is CASSLRASQETQYF. The CDR3 nucleotides read TGTGCCAGCAGCCTGAGGGCTTCTCAGGAGACCCAGTACTTC.

The V call is TRBV19, the J call TRBJ2-7; no firm D call. Looked up from germline, CDR1 is LNHDA and CDR2 is SQIVND (reference sequence). The ends were cut back, 3 bases at V and 4 bases at J, with 22 bases in the middle. The CDR3 length is 17 residues. CDR3 nucleotides: TGTGCCAGTAGTATCGGTTCACTTATTTCCTACGTTTACGAGCAGTACTTC. It translates to CASSIGSLISYVYEQYF.

V and J are TRBV24-1 and TRBJ1-2; D unclear. The CDR3 spans 14 residues. V lost 0 bases and J 4 bases, leaving 8 bases between the germline ends. Germline-derived CDR1 and CDR2 are KGHDR and SFDVKD. CDR3 coding DNA: TGTGCCACCAGTGATTTGGATCTGTCCTATGGCTACACCTTC. It encodes CATSDLDLSYGYTF.

The V gene is TRBV18, the J gene TRBJ2-3; D is unresolved. Germline CDR1 reads KGHSH; CDR2 reads LQKENI. Trimming took 2 bases from V and 4 from J, leaving 1 base between them. CDR3 size: 11 residues. The CDR3 DNA sequence: TGTGCCAGCTCACCATCAGATACGCAGTATTTT. Translated: CASSPSDTQYF.

The chain links TRBV11-2 to TRBJ2-1, with D unresolved. The CDR3 sequence is 14 residues long. CDR1 and CDR2 from the germline V gene are SGHAT and FQNNGV. Trimming took off 0 bases at V and 14 bases at J, with 17 bases between the two ends. CDR3 nucleotides: TGTGCCAGCAGCTTAGAAGGGCTACCTGCTGGGGAGTTCTTC. Amino acid sequence: CASSLEGLPAGEFF.

The sample holds a few counts of this clone. The J gene is TRBJ2-2, the V gene TRBV5-5; 7 nucleotides match TRBD1. Germline V lookup: CDR1 SGHKS, CDR2 YYEKEE (reference sequence). The CDR3 runs to 18 residues. The ends lost 0 bases at V and 6 bases at J; junction bases unmatched: 14. The CDR3 sequence is CASSLGSFWRTGAGELFF. The CDR3 DNA sequence: TGTGCCAGCAGCTTGGGTTCTTTTTGGAGGACAGGTGCCGGGGAGCTGTTTTTT.

The chain carries TRBV6-1 and TRBJ2-5; 7 bases match TRBD1. The CDR3 has 14 amino acids. From germline, CDR1 is MNHNS and CDR2 SASEGT. J lost 5 bases, V lost 0 bases, and 3 bases had no gene match. The CDR3 protein is CASSEARGRETQYF. The CDR3 DNA is TGTGCCAGCAGTGAAGCAAGGGGGCGGGAGACCCAGTACTTC.

V gene TRBV21-1 combines with J gene TRBJ1-4; TRBD1 was called by the table and not checked on the DNA. TRBV21-1 is a documented pseudogene. This CDR3 region has 17 residues. CDR3 DNA sequence: TGTGCCATCATAGCAACGGGGCCGCAGGGGACTAATGAAAAACTGTTTTTT. Its protein is CAIIATGPQGTNEKLFF.

The V and J genes are TRBV12-3 or TRBV12-4 and TRBJ1-1; D unclear. This CDR3 is built from 11 residues. Trimming stripped 5 bases from V and 3 bases from J, with 4 bases between. The CDR3 region is CASSGDTEAFF. CDR3 sequence (DNA): TGTGCCAGCAGTGGGGACACTGAAGCTTTCTTT.

The chain employs TRBV12-3 or TRBV12-4 and TRBJ2-7; D could derive from TRBD1 or TRBD2 (6 bases each). The V end lost 2 bases, the J end lost 5 bases, and 10 bases lay between the germline ends. The CDR3 covers 13 residues. The CDR3 sequence: CASSLIGGHEQYF. The CDR3 DNA sequence: TGTGCCAGCAGTTTAATCGGGGGCCACGAGCAGTACTTC.

This clone was seen just once. The rearrangement joins TRBV5-1 to TRBJ2-7; D ambiguous. CDR1 and CDR2 from the germline V gene are SGHRS and YFSETQ. V lost 6 bases, J lost 1 base, and 11 bases lay in between. This CDR3 spans 13 amino acids. In nucleotides, the CDR3 is TGCGCCAGCAAGGCAACAAGTTCCTACGAGCAGTACTTC. Protein sequence: CASKATSSYEQYF.